These T cell receptor beta chains were read from a single sample in a study of shared clonotypes between healthy human individuals. Clones were read by immunoSEQ multiplex PCR, and TCRdb kept only the in-frame ones, dropping some. There are 1.4 million to 1.5 million clones in the sample; about 96% occur only once, and over 1% lies in the top ten. Sequencing input: naive CD4+ T cells sorted from blood. The receptors were gathered from a man aged 25-40 years in good health. Each CDR3 is given with its conserved first and last residue. The order of the fields is CDR3 length, J gene, V gene, D gene, clone size, CDR3 DNA, CDR3 protein. The D gene is left open where the match is weak. Some rows mark clone size as missing; the rest say once, few, many or name a class of expanded clone.

>15|TRBJ2-7|TRBV18|-|-
TGTGCCAGCTCCCCCCGGGGCGGGCGAAGCTACGAGCAGTACTTC
CASSPRGGRSYEQYF
>13|TRBJ2-7|TRBV13|TRBD1|-
TGTGCCAGCAGCTTAACAGGGGGCGCCGAGCAGTACTTC
CASSLTGGAEQYF
>14|TRBJ2-7|TRBV28|-|-
TGTGCCAGCAGTTTCAGGAGTTACTCCTACGAGCAGTACTTC
CASSFRSYSYEQYF
>14|TRBJ1-5|TRBV7-2|TRBD1|-
TGTGCCAGCAGCCGACAGGGAGGATGGCAGCCCCAGCATTTT
CASSRQGGWQPQHF
>15|TRBJ2-1|TRBV7-2|TRBD2|-
TGTGCCAGCAGCCTACTAGCGGGAAACTACAATGAGCAGTTCTTC
CASSLLAGNYNEQFF
>14|TRBJ2-2|TRBV5-1|-|few
TGCGCCAGCAGCTTAGCACTAGGGTCCGGGGAGCTGTTTTTT
CASSLALGSGELFF
>18|TRBJ2-3|TRBV10-3|TRBD2|-
TGTGCCACCGAGGCAGAAGCGGGGATGGGGACTAGCACAGATACGCAGTATTTT
CATEAEAGMGTSTDTQYF
>17|TRBJ1-4|TRBV27|-|-
TGTGCCAGCAGTTTCTCCGTATCGGCAGGGCTTAATGAAAAACTGTTTTTT
CASSFSVSAGLNEKLFF
>16|TRBJ2-7|TRBV7-9|TRBD1|-
TGTGCCAGCAGCTTACTCCGGACAGGAAGCTCCTACGAGCAGTACTTC
CASSLLRTGSSYEQYF
>16|TRBJ2-3|TRBV4-3|-|-
TGCGCCAGCAGCCAAGGTTGGCGGGGAGAGACAGATACGCAGTATTTT
CASSQGWRGETDTQYF
>12|TRBJ2-5|TRBV2|-|-
TGTGCCAGCAAATCCGATTCGGAGACCCAGTACTTC
CASKSDSETQYF
>14|TRBJ2-3|TRBV5-4|TRBD1|-
TGTGCCAGCAGCTTGGCTCAGGGGGCAGATACGCAGTATTTT
CASSLAQGADTQYF
>13|TRBJ2-1|TRBV11-3|-|-
TGTGCCAGCAGCTCCGGGACTCACAATGAGCAGTTCTTC
CASSSGTHNEQFF
>18|TRBJ2-6|TRBV18|TRBD1|-
TGTGCCAGCTCACCCCTTCGACAGGGTTCCTCTGGGGCCAACGTCCTGACTTTC
CASSPLRQGSSGANVLTF
>15|TRBJ2-5|TRBV7-9|-|-
TGTGCCAGCAGCAGATCCGGGACTCCCCTAGAGACCCAGTACTTC
CASSRSGTPLETQYF
>15|TRBJ1-2|TRBV5-1|-|-
TGCGCCAGCAGCCCGGCACCAGGGCTCCCCTATGGCTACACCTTC
CASSPAPGLPYGYTF
>15|TRBJ2-3|TRBV5-1|TRBD2|-
TGCGCCAGCAGCCTGGGGACTAACCCAACAGATACGCAGTATTTT
CASSLGTNPTDTQYF